Shown below are 14 T cell receptor beta chains from a single sample sequenced in a study of blood T cell repertoires in COVID-19. Sequenced by immunoSEQ multiplex PCR; TCRdb stores in-frame clones only, minus some. The sample holds about 150,000 clones, over 75% seen once. The sequenced material came from peripheral blood. The receptor set was obtained from a man between 60 and 70 years old with COVID-19, enrolled during active disease.

This clone was seen only once. The chain carries TRBV11-2 and TRBJ2-7; 9 positions agree with TRBD2. Trimming at V came to 6 bases and at J to 0 bases, leaving 3 bases not matched to a gene. CDR1 SGHAT and CDR2 FQNNGV come from the germline V gene. This CDR3 spans 14 amino acids. The CDR3 sequence: CASRAGGSSYEQYF. As DNA, the CDR3 is TGTGCCAGCAGGGCGGGAGGGAGCTCCTACGAGCAGTACTTC.

The rearrangement links TRBV30 to TRBJ1-6; D call uncertain. The CDR3 runs to 13 residues. V shed 2 bases and J shed 9 bases, with 11 bases lying between them. Per the germline V gene, CDR1 is GTSNPN and CDR2 is SVGIG (reference sequence). The CDR3, as DNA: TGTGCCTGGAGTATCGGGGTGGGTTCACCCCTCCACTTT. As protein: CAWSIGVGSPLHF.

The chain recombines TRBV6-1 with TRBJ1-4; a possible D gene is TRBD1 (6 bases). V lost 2 bases and J 8 bases, leaving 12 bases between the germline ends. CDR1 and CDR2 (germline): MNHNS, SASEGT. CDR3 length: 14 residues. DNA of the CDR3: TGTGCCAGCAGTGAAACCAGGGGTTTAGAAAAACTGTTTTTT. Amino acid sequence: CASSETRGLEKLFF.

The V gene is TRBV27, the J gene TRBJ1-1; D gene uncertain. Germline lookup yields CDR1 MNHEY and CDR2 SMNVEV (reference sequence). Trimming took off 7 bases at V and 0 bases at J, with 6 bases between the two ends. This CDR3 spans 12 amino acids. In nucleotides, the CDR3 is TGTGCCAGCAAACAGATGAACACTGAAGCTTTCTTT. Its translation is CASKQMNTEAFF.

The rearrangement links TRBV7-9 to TRBJ1-2; TRBD1 aligns across 7 bases. In germline, CDR1 is SEHNR, CDR2 FQNEAQ (reference sequence). V lost 5 bases to trimming and J lost 0 bases; unmatched junction nucleotides: 6. The CDR3 is 15 residues long. CDR3 loop: CASSPSGGPNYGYTF. In DNA form, the CDR3 reads TGTGCCAGCAGCCCGTCAGGGGGACCTAACTATGGCTACACCTTC.

The gene calls are TRBV18 and TRBJ1-3; TRBD1 is a possible D gene (6 bases). V lost 2 bases, J lost 2 bases, and 10 bases lay in between. Germline V CDR1 and CDR2: KGHSH, LQKENI. The CDR3 spans 15 residues. Here the CDR3 DNA reads TGTGCCAGCTCACCAAAACAGGGAACTGGAAACACCATATATTTT. Translation gives CASSPKQGTGNTIYF.

This rearrangement joins TRBV18 to TRBJ1-5, with unresolved D. The CDR3 sequence is 15 residues long. CDR1 is KGHSH, CDR2 LQKENI, per germline. V was cut by 3 bases and J by 4 bases, with 13 bases left in between. CDR3 in amino acids: CASSPTTSENQPQHF. The CDR3 bases are TGTGCCAGCTCACCGACGACATCGGAAAATCAGCCCCAGCATTTT.

This chain connects TRBV5-5 to TRBJ2-7; 9 bases match TRBD1. The germline V gene has CDR1 SGHKS and CDR2 YYEKEE (reference sequence). The CDR3 runs 15 residues. With V trimmed by 0 bases and J by 4 bases, 5 bases remained unmatched. For the CDR3, the DNA is TGTGCCAGCAGCTTGGGGGGACAGGGTCTATACGAGCAGTACTTC. It translates to CASSLGGQGLYEQYF.

The table lists this clone with a count of one. Its ends do not fully match the called genes, so a read error is possible. The chain combines TRBV14 with TRBJ2-2, with 9 bases that match TRBD1. This CDR3 comprises 17 residues. The V gene's germline CDR1 is SGHDN and CDR2 FVKESK. The CDR3 coding sequence is TGTGCCAGCAACCAAGCTACCCGGACAGGGGACACCGGGGAGCTGTTTTTT. Protein: CASNQATRTGDTGELFF. The full variable domain, in which reference TRBV14 and TRBJ2-2 provide the parts outside the CDR3, is EAGVTQFPSHSVIEKGQTVTLRCDPISGHDNLYWYRRVMGKEIKFLLHFVKESKQDESGMPNNRFLAERTGGTYSTLKVQPAELEDSGVYFCASNQATRTGDTGELFFGEGSRLTVL.

CDR3 bases: TGTGCCAGCAGCTTAAGGGTGGTGACTAATGGCTACACCTTC. Translating gives CASSLRVVTNGYTF. The V call is TRBV13, the J call TRBJ1-2; D unresolved. The CDR3 covers 14 residues. CDR1 is PRHDT and CDR2 is FYEKMQ in the germline V gene (reference sequence). V was pared by 2 bases and J by 6 bases, with 13 bases between.

This chain joins TRBV7-3 and TRBJ2-1; TRBD2 agrees at 9 bases. This CDR3 contains 16 residues. Losses at the gene ends were 5 bases for V and 3 bases for J; bases not matched to a gene: 8. Germline assignment: CDR1 SGHTA and CDR2 FQGTGA. CDR3 sequence reads: CASSPQGLANYNEQFF. As DNA, the CDR3 is TGTGCCAGCAGCCCACAAGGACTAGCGAACTACAATGAGCAGTTCTTC.

This chain connects TRBV5-1 to TRBJ1-2; D remains unclear. The germline V gene has CDR1 SGHRS and CDR2 YFSETQ. The CDR3 has 14 amino acids. Trimming cost V 2 bases and J 2 bases, with 10 bases left between them. CDR3 DNA sequence: TGCGCCAGCAGCTTCGGGTTTGCCAACTATGGCTACACCTTC. Its translation: CASSFGFANYGYTF.

The V and J genes are TRBV5-4 and TRBJ2-5, with a weak D call TRBD2 (6 bases). Trimming removed 4 bases at V and 4 bases at J, with 17 bases between. Germline assignment: CDR1 SGHNT and CDR2 YYREEE (reference sequence). The CDR3 length is 15 residues. The CDR3 coding sequence is TGTGCCAGCAGCACTGGGACTCCAATGGGAGAGACCCAGTACTTC. It is translated as CASSTGTPMGETQYF.

J is TRBJ1-2 and V is TRBV6-5; D not certain. The CDR3 is made up of 12 amino acids. Trimming left V 8 bases short and J 2 bases short, with 9 bases between. Germline V CDR1 and CDR2: MNHEY, SVGAGI. The DNA of the CDR3 is TGTGCCAGCTGGCGGGGAAACTATGGCTACACCTTC. Translation: CASWRGNYGYTF.